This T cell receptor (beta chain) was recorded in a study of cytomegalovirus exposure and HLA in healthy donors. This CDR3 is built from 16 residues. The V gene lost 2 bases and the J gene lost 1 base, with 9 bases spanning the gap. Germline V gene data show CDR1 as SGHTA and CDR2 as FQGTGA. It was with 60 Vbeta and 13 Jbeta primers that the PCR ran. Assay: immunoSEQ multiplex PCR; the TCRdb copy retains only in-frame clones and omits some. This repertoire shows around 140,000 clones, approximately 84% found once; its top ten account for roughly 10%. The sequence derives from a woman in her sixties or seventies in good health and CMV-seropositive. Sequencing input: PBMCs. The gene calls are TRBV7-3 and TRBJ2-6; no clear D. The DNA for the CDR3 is TGTGCCAGCAGCTTATTCTCTTTATCTGGGGCCAACGTCCTGACTTTC. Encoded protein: CASSLFSLSGANVLTF.